The next 27 T cell receptor beta chains were all read from a single sample in a study of shared T cell receptors in the human thymus. This table comes from immunoSEQ multiplex PCR, and its TCRdb copy is limited to in-frame clones, with some not included. The sample yields over 450,000 clones, approximately 80% seen once. The same data also contributed to another study, on human thymus T cells.

Input material: thymocytes. The receptors shown here come from a boy under three years old with a congenital heart defect.

The chain is built from TRBV30 and TRBJ1-2; D remains unclear. This CDR3 contains 14 residues. The germline gives CDR1 GTSNPN, CDR2 SVGIG (reference sequence). The germline V and J ends were trimmed by 1 base and 4 bases, with 13 bases remaining between them. The CDR3 region has the DNA TGTGCCTGGAGTGCCTTCGAGGGAGTCTATGGCTACACCTTC. The encoded protein is CAWSAFEGVYGYTF.

This clone occurred a few times. This sequence joins TRBV12-1 and TRBJ2-1; the table names TRBD2, a call not compared with the DNA. TRBV12-1 is deemed a pseudogene. The CDR3 extends over 17 amino acids. The CDR3 protein is CASSFELAGVPYNEQFF. Here the CDR3 DNA reads TGTGCCAGCAGCTTTGAGCTAGCGGGGGTACCTTACAATGAGCAGTTCTTC.

This clone occurred a few times. The rearrangement uses TRBV5-8 and TRBJ2-7; 8 nucleotides agree with TRBD2. Trimming removed 4 bases from V and 6 bases from J; junction bases left unmatched: 9. The germline V gene has CDR1 SGHTS and CDR2 YDEGEE. The CDR3 runs 14 residues. The CDR3 DNA is TGTGCCAGCAGCCGTAGCGGGGCCCTTAGCGAGCAGTACTTC. This translates into CASSRSGALSEQYF.

This chain links TRBV10-3 with TRBJ2-7, with TRBD1 identical over 9 bases. With 8 bases clipped from V and 6 bases from J, the junction kept 14 bases outside the gene matches. This CDR3 has 15 amino acids. Germline V CDR1 and CDR2: ENHRY, SYGVKD. The CDR3 DNA sequence: TGTGCCATCGGGGACAGGGCCACCCCCGTGGGCGAGCAGTACTTC. Residues: CAIGDRATPVGEQYF.

This clone occurred once. The chain links TRBV15 to TRBJ2-1; 12 nucleotides align to TRBD1. This CDR3 is 14 amino acids long. CDR1 and CDR2 (germline): LNHNV, YYDKDF (reference sequence). V lost 7 bases, J lost 8 bases, and 6 bases stayed unmatched. CDR3 residues: CATTRDRGLDEQFF. Written as DNA, the CDR3 is TGTGCCACCACCCGGGACAGGGGGCTCGATGAGCAGTTCTTC.

The V and J genes are TRBV19 and TRBJ1-2, with TRBD1 identical over 8 bases. The germline CDR1 and CDR2 sequences are LNHDA and SQIVND (reference sequence). CDR3 length: 15 amino acids. V shed 7 bases, J shed 4 bases, and the junction held 11 bases outside the gene matches. DNA of the CDR3: TGTGCCAGTACCGAAAGGGACAGGTTCCTCTATGGCTACACCTTC. Its translation is CASTERDRFLYGYTF.

V usage is TRBV4-2 and J usage is TRBJ2-3; 7 bases match TRBD2. This CDR3 is 19 amino acids long. Per the germline V gene, CDR1 is LGHNA and CDR2 is YNFKEQ. With 4 bases clipped from V and 6 bases from J, the junction kept 22 bases outside the gene matches. The CDR3 DNA sequence: TGTGCCAGCAGCCGCACTCCCCCTACTAGCGTCCCCGTTAGGGATACGCAGTATTTT. Translated: CASSRTPPTSVPVRDTQYF.

This sequence joins TRBV29-1 and TRBJ2-7, with D tentatively TRBD2 (7 bases). This CDR3 has 15 amino acids. V was cut by 7 bases and J by 0 bases, with 19 bases left in between. From germline, CDR1 is SQVTM and CDR2 ANQGSEA. CDR3 DNA sequence: TGCAGCGCCGGTGCGGGGGCCCAAAGCTCCTACGAGCAGTACTTC. Translated: CSAGAGAQSSYEQYF.

The J gene is TRBJ1-4, the V gene TRBV28, with 10 bases aligning to TRBD1. This CDR3 is built from 18 residues. Germline lookup yields CDR1 MDHEN and CDR2 SYDVKM. With 3 bases clipped from V and 3 bases from J, the junction kept 10 bases outside the gene matches. CDR3 nucleotide sequence: TGTGCCAGCAGTTTTCCCCTCGTCGACAGGGGGCCTAATGAAAAACTGTTTTTT. It codes for CASSFPLVDRGPNEKLFF.

The chain couples TRBV9 to TRBJ1-1; 7 bases fit TRBD1. This CDR3 is 13 amino acids long. The germline V gene encodes CDR1 SGDLS and CDR2 YYNGEE. J gave up 9 bases and V 0 bases, and 5 bases lay outside the gene matches. Written as DNA, the CDR3 is TGTGCCAGCAGCGTAGAAGGCAGGGGGAAAGCTTTCTTT. It specifies CASSVEGRGKAFF.

This chain joins TRBV27 and TRBJ2-1, with 7 positions matching TRBD2. The junction had 11 bases not matched to a gene; V was cut back by 5 bases and J by 4 bases. The CDR3 is 16 residues long. Germline V gene sequence: CDR1 MNHEY, CDR2 SMNVEV (reference sequence). As DNA, the CDR3 is TGTGCCAGCAGTCTGCGGGCCGGCGGGGGATACAATGAGCAGTTCTTC. Its protein product is CASSLRAGGGYNEQFF.

The chain joins TRBV7-8 to TRBJ2-7; 10 positions agree with TRBD2. The length of the CDR3 is 16 residues. Germline CDR1 and CDR2: SGHVS and FQNEAQ. The V segment lost 4 bases and the J segment 0 bases; nucleotides outside the gene matches: 6. CDR3 loop: CASSSEGLALSYEQYF. CDR3 nucleotides: TGTGCCAGCAGCTCAGAGGGACTAGCGCTCTCCTACGAGCAGTACTTC. Based on the CDR3 plus reference TRBV7-8 and TRBJ2-7, the full variable domain is GAGVSQSPRYKVAKRGQDVALRCDPISGHVSLFWYQQALGQGPEFLTYFQNEAQLDKSGLPSDRFFAERPEGSVSTLKIQRTQQEDSAVYLCASSSEGLALSYEQYFGPGTRLTVT.

Here the CDR3 reads CSAQGASGGEQFF. In DNA, the CDR3 is TGCAGCGCTCAGGGGGCCTCCGGGGGTGAGCAGTTCTTC. This chain connects TRBV29-1 to TRBJ2-1; TRBD1 agrees at 8 bases. Germline V gene data show CDR1 as SQVTM and CDR2 as ANQGSEA. V lost 7 bases to trimming and J lost 9 bases; unmatched junction nucleotides: 11. This CDR3 is 13 amino acids long.

The V call is TRBV27, the J call TRBJ2-2, with 10 nucleotides matching TRBD1. CDR1 is MNHEY and CDR2 is SMNVEV in the germline V gene (reference sequence). With V trimmed by 4 bases and J by 5 bases, 10 bases remained unmatched. This CDR3 spans 17 amino acids. The CDR3 protein is CASSSTGGSGGTGELFF. CDR3 DNA: TGTGCCAGCAGTTCGACAGGGGGCTCGGGAGGGACCGGGGAGCTGTTTTTT.

V and J are TRBV6-6 and TRBJ1-2; 11 bases are a match to TRBD1. The CDR3 runs to 15 residues. Trimming took 7 bases from V and 4 from J; bases not matched to a gene: 8. CDR1 is MNHNY, CDR2 SVGAGI, per germline (reference sequence). CDR3 amino acids: CASTKPGQGGYGYTF. CDR3 bases: TGTGCCAGCACTAAACCGGGACAGGGGGGCTATGGCTACACCTTC.

The rearrangement links TRBV7-8 to TRBJ2-1; 7 positions agree with TRBD2. The CDR3 is 17 amino acids. J lost 0 bases, V lost 0 bases, and 5 bases had no gene match. Per germline, CDR1 SGHVS and CDR2 FQNEAQ. In DNA, the CDR3 is TGTGCCAGCAGCTTAGCCCCTCCTAGCGGCTCCTACAATGAGCAGTTCTTC. Translation gives CASSLAPPSGSYNEQFF.

The chain joins TRBV6-5 to TRBJ2-1; no firm D call. Trimming pared 6 bases from V and 3 bases from J, leaving 3 bases between. The CDR3 has 11 amino acids. Germline V CDR1 and CDR2: MNHEY, SVGAGI. The CDR3 loop is CASSLYNEQFF. DNA for the CDR3: TGTGCCAGCAGCCTCTACAATGAGCAGTTCTTC.

The J gene is TRBJ2-7, the V gene TRBV4-1, with a possible D match to TRBD1 (5 bases). Trimming pared 3 bases from V and 0 bases from J, leaving 12 bases between. CDR3 length: 15 amino acids. The V gene's germline CDR1 is MGHRA and CDR2 YSYEKL. The CDR3 DNA reads TGCGCCAGCAGCCATTCAGCAGGGATCTCCTACGAGCAGTACTTC. Protein sequence: CASSHSAGISYEQYF.

The rearrangement uses TRBV5-6 and TRBJ1-1, with 9 bases aligning to TRBD1. The germline V gene has CDR1 SGHDT and CDR2 YYEEEE. Trimming removed 0 bases from V and 7 bases from J; junction bases left unmatched: 1. This CDR3 comprises 13 residues. CDR3 sequence: CASSLGGQGEAFF. CDR3 nucleotide sequence: TGTGCCAGCAGCTTGGGGGGACAGGGTGAAGCTTTCTTT.

This sequence joins TRBV28 and TRBJ1-2; no clear D gene. Germline lookup yields CDR1 MDHEN and CDR2 SYDVKM. V lost 5 bases to trimming and J lost 4 bases, with 29 bases between them. The CDR3 covers 19 residues. CDR3 DNA: TGTGCCAGCAGTAAACCGTCCCCCAAAGCGACTAGGGTAGGCTATGGCTACACCTTC. It yields the protein CASSKPSPKATRVGYGYTF.

The chain uses TRBV4-1 and TRBJ2-1, with 7 bases that match TRBD2. V was clipped by 1 base and J by 8 bases; unmatched bases: 14. The CDR3 runs to 17 residues. Looked up from germline, CDR1 is MGHRA and CDR2 is YSYEKL. CDR3 in DNA: TGCGCCAGCAGCCAAGGGCAGACTAGCCCCTCAAGGGATGAGCAGTTCTTC. Protein sequence: CASSQGQTSPSRDEQFF.

This chain connects TRBV11-3 to TRBJ1-3; 8 positions agree with TRBD1. Unmatched junction bases numbered 5, after V lost 1 base and J lost 3 bases. Germline CDR1 and CDR2: SGHNT and YENEEA. The CDR3 consists of 16 residues. The CDR3 bases are TGTGCCAGCAGCTTAGCGGCGACAGGGGATGGAAACACCATATATTTT. Translating it yields CASSLAATGDGNTIYF. Full variable domain (remainder filled in from reference TRBV11-3 and TRBJ1-3): EAGVVQSPRYKIIEKKQPVAFWCNPISGHNTLYWYLQNLGQGPELLIRYENEEAVDDSQLPKDRFSAERLKGVDSTLKIQPAELGDSAVYLCASSLAATGDGNTIYFGEGSWLTVV.

The chain carries TRBV6-5 and TRBJ2-1; TRBD2 aligns across 7 bases. Germline V gene lookup returns CDR1 MNHEY and CDR2 SVGAGI. V was pared by 4 bases and J by 2 bases, with 5 bases of the junction left unmatched. This CDR3 comprises 15 residues. CDR3 protein: CASSSQRDPYNEQFF. The CDR3 coding sequence is TGTGCCAGCAGTTCACAGCGGGACCCCTACAATGAGCAGTTCTTC.

The rearrangement joins TRBV4-1 to TRBJ2-1; possibly TRBD2 for D (6 bases). The length of the CDR3 is 15 residues. Germline-derived CDR1 and CDR2 are MGHRA and YSYEKL. Trimming took off 0 bases at V and 5 bases at J, with 11 bases between the two ends. The CDR3 protein is CASSQEREKNNEQFF. The CDR3 DNA sequence: TGCGCCAGCAGCCAAGAACGGGAGAAGAACAATGAGCAGTTCTTC.

This rearrangement joins TRBV20-1 to TRBJ2-1; no definite D call. Per the germline V gene, CDR1 is DFQATT and CDR2 is SNEGSKA (reference sequence). The CDR3 consists of 9 residues. Trimming shortened V by 8 bases and J by 7 bases, and 6 bases separated the two germline ends. The CDR3 is CSIYNEQFF. Written as DNA, the CDR3 is TGCAGTATCTATAATGAGCAGTTCTTC.

The chain employs TRBV30 and TRBJ2-3; 12 bases are a match to TRBD2. The CDR3 runs to 19 residues. The J segment lost 0 bases and the V segment lost 4 bases, leaving 14 bases of the junction unmatched. Looked up from germline, CDR1 is GTSNPN and CDR2 is SVGIG (reference sequence). The CDR3 DNA is TGTGCCTGGACCCCCCGACTAGCGGGAGCCCATCCCAGCACAGATACGCAGTATTTT. It encodes CAWTPRLAGAHPSTDTQYF.

The V call is TRBV7-8, the J call TRBJ1-5, with a tentative D call TRBD1 (6 bases). The germline V gene encodes CDR1 SGHVS and CDR2 FQNEAQ. The CDR3 is 17 amino acids. The V end lost 5 bases, the J end lost 2 bases, and 19 bases lay between the germline ends. CDR3: CASSPRGGTGGNQPQHF. CDR3 bases: TGTGCCAGCAGCCCGCGCGGGGGCACGGGGGGCAATCAGCCCCAGCATTTT. Looking up the rest from reference TRBV7-8 and TRBJ1-5 gives the full variable domain: GAGVSQSPRYKVAKRGQDVALRCDPISGHVSLFWYQQALGQGPEFLTYFQNEAQLDKSGLPSDRFFAERPEGSVSTLKIQRTQQEDSAVYLCASSPRGGTGGNQPQHFGDGTRLSIL.